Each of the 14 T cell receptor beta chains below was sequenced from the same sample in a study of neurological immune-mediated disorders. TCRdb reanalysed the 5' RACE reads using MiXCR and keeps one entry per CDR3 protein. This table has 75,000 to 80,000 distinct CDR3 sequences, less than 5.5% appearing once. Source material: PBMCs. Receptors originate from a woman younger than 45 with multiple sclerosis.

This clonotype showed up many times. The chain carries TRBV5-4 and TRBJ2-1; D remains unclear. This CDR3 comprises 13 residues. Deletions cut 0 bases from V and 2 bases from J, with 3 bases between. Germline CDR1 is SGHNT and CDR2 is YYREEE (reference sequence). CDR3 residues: CASSLGPYNEQFF. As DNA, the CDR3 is TGTGCCAGCAGCTTGGGGCCCTACAATGAGCAGTTCTTC.

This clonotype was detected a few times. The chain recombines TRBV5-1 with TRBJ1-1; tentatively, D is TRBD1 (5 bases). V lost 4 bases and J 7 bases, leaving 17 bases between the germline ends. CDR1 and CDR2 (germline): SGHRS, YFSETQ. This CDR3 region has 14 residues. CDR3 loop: CASSGTQGLGEAFF. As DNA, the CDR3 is TGCGCCAGCAGCGGGACCCAGGGCCTCGGTGAAGCTTTCTTT. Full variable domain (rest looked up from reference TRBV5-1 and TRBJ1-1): KAGVTQTPRYLIKTRGQQVTLSCSPISGHRSVSWYQQTPGQGLQFLFEYFSETQRNKGNFPGRFSGRQFSNSRSEMNVSTLELGDSALYLCASSGTQGLGEAFFGQGTRLTVV.

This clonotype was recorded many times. The CDR3 coding sequence is TGCAGTGCTCCGACTAGTTTGGAAGAGCAGTTCTTC. This sequence encodes CSAPTSLEEQFF. The gene calls are TRBV20-1 and TRBJ2-1, with D tentatively TRBD2 (6 bases). From germline, CDR1 is DFQATT and CDR2 SNEGSKA (reference sequence). V was trimmed by 5 bases and J by 10 bases, leaving 15 bases between them. The CDR3 spans 12 residues.

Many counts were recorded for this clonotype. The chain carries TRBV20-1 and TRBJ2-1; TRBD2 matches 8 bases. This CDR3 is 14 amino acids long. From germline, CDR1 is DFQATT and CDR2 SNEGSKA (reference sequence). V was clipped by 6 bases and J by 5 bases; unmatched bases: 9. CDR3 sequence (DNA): TGCAGTGCCTTACCCGGGACTAGTGACAATGAGCAGTTCTTC. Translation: CSALPGTSDNEQFF.

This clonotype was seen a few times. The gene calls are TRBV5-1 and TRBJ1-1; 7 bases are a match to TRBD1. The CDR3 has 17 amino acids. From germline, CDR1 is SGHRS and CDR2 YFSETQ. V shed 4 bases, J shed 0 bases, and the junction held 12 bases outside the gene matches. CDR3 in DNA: TGCGCCAGCAGCCCGGCATACAGGGGCCTGCTGAACACTGAAGCTTTCTTT. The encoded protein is CASSPAYRGLLNTEAFF.

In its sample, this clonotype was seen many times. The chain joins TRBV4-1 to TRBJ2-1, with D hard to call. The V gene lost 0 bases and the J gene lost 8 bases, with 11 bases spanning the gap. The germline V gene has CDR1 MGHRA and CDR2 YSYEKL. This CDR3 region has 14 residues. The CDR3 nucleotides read TGCGCCAGCAGCCAAGATAATAATGAAGATGAGCAGTTCTTC. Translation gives CASSQDNNEDEQFF.

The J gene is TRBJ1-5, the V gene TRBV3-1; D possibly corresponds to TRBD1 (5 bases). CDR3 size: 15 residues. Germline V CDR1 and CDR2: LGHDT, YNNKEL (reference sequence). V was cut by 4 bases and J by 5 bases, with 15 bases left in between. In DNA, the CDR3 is TGTGCCAGCAGCCCGCTCTCAGGGCTACATCAGCCCCAGCATTTT. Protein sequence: CASSPLSGLHQPQHF. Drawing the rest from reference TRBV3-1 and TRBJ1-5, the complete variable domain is DTAVSQTPKYLVTQMGNDKSIKCEQNLGHDTMYWYKQDSKKFLKIMFSYNNKELIINETVPNRFSPKSPDKAHLNLHINSLELGDSAVYFCASSPLSGLHQPQHFGDGTRLSIL.

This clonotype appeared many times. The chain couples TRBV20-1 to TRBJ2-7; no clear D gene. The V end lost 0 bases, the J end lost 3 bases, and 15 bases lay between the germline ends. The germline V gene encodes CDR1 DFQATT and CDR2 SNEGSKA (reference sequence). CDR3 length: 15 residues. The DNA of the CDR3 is TGCAGTGCTAGAGAAATTGGTGGGCTTCTCTACGAGCAGTACTTC. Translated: CSAREIGGLLYEQYF.

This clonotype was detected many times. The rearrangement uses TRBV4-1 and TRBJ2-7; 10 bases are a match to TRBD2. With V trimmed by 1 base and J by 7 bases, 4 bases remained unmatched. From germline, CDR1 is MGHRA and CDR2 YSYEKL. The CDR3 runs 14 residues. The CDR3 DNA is TGCGCCAGCAGCCAAGCGGGACTAGCGTATGAGCAGTACTTC. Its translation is CASSQAGLAYEQYF.

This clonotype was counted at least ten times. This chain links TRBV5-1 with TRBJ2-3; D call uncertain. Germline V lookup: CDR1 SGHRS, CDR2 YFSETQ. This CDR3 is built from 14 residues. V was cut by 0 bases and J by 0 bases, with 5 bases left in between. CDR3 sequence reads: CASSLGASTDTQYF. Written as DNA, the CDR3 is TGCGCCAGCAGCTTGGGGGCTAGCACAGATACGCAGTATTTT. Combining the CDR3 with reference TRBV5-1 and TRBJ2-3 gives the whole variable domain KAGVTQTPRYLIKTRGQQVTLSCSPISGHRSVSWYQQTPGQGLQFLFEYFSETQRNKGNFPGRFSGRQFSNSRSEMNVSTLELGDSALYLCASSLGASTDTQYFGPGTRLTVL.

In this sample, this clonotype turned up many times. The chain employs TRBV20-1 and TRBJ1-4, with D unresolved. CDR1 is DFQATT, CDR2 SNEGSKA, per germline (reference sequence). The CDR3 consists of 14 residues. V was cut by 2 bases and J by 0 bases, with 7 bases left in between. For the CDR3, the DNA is TGCAGTGCTAGATCACTTGCAACTAATGAAAAACTGTTTTTT. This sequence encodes CSARSLATNEKLFF.

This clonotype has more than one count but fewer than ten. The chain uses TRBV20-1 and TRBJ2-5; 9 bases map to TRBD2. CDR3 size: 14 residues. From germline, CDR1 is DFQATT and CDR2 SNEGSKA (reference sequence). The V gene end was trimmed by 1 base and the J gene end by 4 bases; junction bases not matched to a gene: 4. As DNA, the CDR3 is TGCAGTGCTAGAGTTGCTAGCGGGGTAGAGACCCAGTACTTC. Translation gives CSARVASGVETQYF.

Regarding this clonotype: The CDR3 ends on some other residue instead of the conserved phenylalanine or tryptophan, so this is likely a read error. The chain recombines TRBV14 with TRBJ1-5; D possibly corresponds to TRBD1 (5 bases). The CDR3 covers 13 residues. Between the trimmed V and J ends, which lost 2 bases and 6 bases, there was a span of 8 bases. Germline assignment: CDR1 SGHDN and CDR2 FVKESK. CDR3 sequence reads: CASSQSRGQPQHN. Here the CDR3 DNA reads TGTGCCAGCAGCCAAAGTAGGGGTCAGCCCCAGCATAAT.

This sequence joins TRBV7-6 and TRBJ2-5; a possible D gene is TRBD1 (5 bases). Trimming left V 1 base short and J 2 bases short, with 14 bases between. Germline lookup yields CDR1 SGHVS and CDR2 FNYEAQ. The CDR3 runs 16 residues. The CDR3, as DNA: TGTGCCAGCAGCTTAGTCTGGAAGGGGCCTCAAGAGACCCAGTACTTC. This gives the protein CASSLVWKGPQETQYF.